This record looks at one T cell receptor beta chain sequence and its context. This entry belongs to a study of cytomegalovirus exposure and HLA in healthy donors. On the study more broadly: The roughly 100 million unique TCR beta sequences, from some 170 million T cells, were found by an earlier analysis.

The PCR made use of 60 Vbeta and 13 Jbeta primers. Sequencing used immunoSEQ multiplex PCR; TCRdb keeps in-frame clones, though not all of them. The table lists 180,000 or so clones, 60% to 80% of them singletons. In germline, CDR1 is MDHEN, CDR2 SYDVKM. Trimming took off 3 bases at V and 3 bases at J, with 17 bases between the two ends. The CDR3 length is 16 residues. This chain uses TRBV28 with TRBJ1-1, with D maybe TRBD1 (5 bases). This sequence originates from a woman between 40 and 55 years old in good health and CMV-seropositive. Sequenced material: PBMCs. Here the CDR3 reads CASSLRPGKRDTEAFF. The CDR3 bases are TGTGCCAGCAGTTTGCGCCCAGGGAAAAGGGACACTGAAGCTTTCTTT.